A selection of T cell receptor beta chains follows, all from one sample in a study of blood T cell repertoires in COVID-19. The method was immunoSEQ multiplex PCR; TCRdb's version includes in-frame clones alone and lacks a portion of them. Among just over 250,000 clones listed, roughly 86% were seen once. Sequenced input: peripheral blood. The receptors stem from a man aged 35-49 years who had recovered from COVID-19. The CDR3 runs from the conserved cysteine through the conserved F or W. A D gene is named only where the DNA matches it firmly. Expanded clones are given a class, and other clones once, few, many or no size at all.

v_gene	d_gene	abundance	j_gene	CDR3aa	CDR3nt
TRBV11-2	TRBD1	once	TRBJ2-7	CASSGTGVSYEQYF	TGTGCCAGTTCTGGGACAGGGGTCTCCTACGAGCAGTACTTC
TRBV7-2	.	.	TRBJ1-1	CASSLGGGTEAFF	TGTGCCAGCAGCTTAGGAGGGGGCACTGAAGCTTTCTTT
TRBV11-3	TRBD1	.	TRBJ2-3	CASAPGDRGLDTQYF	TGTGCCAGCGCCCCTGGGGACAGGGGGTTAGATACGCAGTATTTT
TRBV24-1	.	.	TRBJ2-5	CATSEAGTPPETQYF	TGTGCCACCAGTGAGGCCGGGACACCACCCGAGACCCAGTACTTC
TRBV12-3/TRBV12-4	.	.	TRBJ2-3	CGSRESYTDTQYF	TGTGGCTCCCGGGAGAGCTACACAGATACGCAGTATTTT
TRBV27	TRBD2	.	TRBJ2-7	CASSFSLAGAYEQYF	TGTGCCAGCAGTTTCTCATTAGCGGGGGCCTACGAGCAGTACTTC
TRBV20-1	.	.	TRBJ2-7	CSASSARGFSYEQYF	TGCAGTGCCAGTTCGGCTCGCGGTTTCTCCTACGAGCAGTACTTC
TRBV7-2	TRBD2	.	TRBJ2-2	CASSFGLATGELFF	TGTGCCAGCAGCTTTGGACTAGCCACCGGGGAGCTGTTTTTT
TRBV19	.	.	TRBJ1-2	CASSEARAERGYTF	TGTGCCAGTAGTGAAGCCAGGGCCGAGAGGGGCTACACCTTC
TRBV12-5	.	.	TRBJ2-1	CASGSPLTGRGEQFF	TGTGCTAGTGGTTCCCCCCTCACCGGTCGGGGTGAGCAGTTCTTC